This TCR beta chain is from a study of patients and donors after allogeneic stem cell transplantation. Germline trimming cut 0 bases from V and 3 bases from J; bases unmatched to any gene: 13. CDR1 is MNHEY, CDR2 SVGAGI, per germline. The CDR3 has 18 amino acids. TCRdb ran MiXCR on the RT-PCR reads and lists one entry per CDR3 protein. The sample contains roughly 940,000 distinct CDR3 sequences, 18% of which appear only once. This receptor was identified in a human donor who was either an allogeneic HSCT recipient or a stem cell or donor lymphocyte infusion donor (not recorded which). It is not recorded whose cells these are; they may come from a transplant donor. Sequencing was performed on blood, either unsorted or a sorted T cell fraction (not recorded which). V and J are TRBV6-5 and TRBJ2-7; 8 positions agree with TRBD2. CDR3 in amino acids: CASSYSGPRAGGRYEQYF. CDR3 bases: TGTGCCAGCAGTTACTCTGGTCCCAGGGCGGGGGGTCGCTACGAGCAGTACTTC.